This TCR beta chain was recovered during a study of cytomegalovirus exposure and HLA in healthy donors. The length of the CDR3 is 13 residues. Trimming shortened V by 5 bases and J by 5 bases, and 13 bases separated the two germline ends. Germline V lookup: CDR1 SEHNR, CDR2 FQNEAQ (reference sequence). Study-wide points: In an earlier analysis, in some 500 donors, most V segments appeared productive either ~90% or ~30% of the time.

PCR involved 60 Vbeta and 13 Jbeta primers. The assay was immunoSEQ multiplex PCR, and TCRdb's table has in-frame clones only and misses some. The sample comprises roughly 150,000 clones, roughly 87% of which are singletons, and roughly 4% rests with the top ten. This clone came up once. What it binds is unknown. This chain uses TRBV7-9 with TRBJ2-7; D uncertain. This clonotype was obtained from a man in his forties or fifties in good health and CMV-seropositive. The source material was PBMCs. Here the CDR3 DNA reads TGTGCCAGCAGCGTACTCTACGGTGACGAGCAGTACTTC. It specifies CASSVLYGDEQYF.